These 27 T cell receptor beta chains came from one sample sequenced in a study of spatial heterogeneity in lung cancer. The study's findings and limits: Tumor mutation count correlated with how many alpha and beta TCRs expanded intratumorally.

MiXCR, run by TCRdb on the 5' RACE reads, gives a single entry per CDR3 protein. This sample has around 16,000 distinct CDR3 sequences, with 6% to 7.5% found just once. These receptors' antigens are unknown. The time point is: sample taken at primary tumor resection. The sequenced sample was lung tumor tissue, obtained at surgery. Receptor source: a female donor with early-stage non-small cell lung cancer.

This clonotype was recorded many times. This beta chain came through as a stray read in a library set up for alpha chains, and its size says little. The chain joins TRBV2 to TRBJ1-1, with 8 nucleotides matching TRBD1. Trimming removed 7 bases from V and 12 bases from J; junction bases left unmatched: 10. Germline V gene data show CDR1 as SNHLY and CDR2 as FYNNEI. The CDR3 is 12 residues long. CDR3 in amino acids: CASTRSRDRSFF. For the CDR3, the DNA is TGTGCCAGCACCAGGTCCCGGGACAGGTCTTTCTTT.

About this clonotype itself: This beta chain is an unintended read in a library built for alpha chains; its size means little. The chain combines TRBV20-1 with TRBJ2-5; TRBD2 agrees at 7 bases. Trimming cost V 5 bases and J 0 bases; bases outside gene matches: 6. CDR3 size: 14 residues. Germline CDR1 DFQATT, CDR2 SNEGSKA (reference sequence). CDR3 protein: CSAGRGGNQETQYF. CDR3 DNA: TGCAGTGCTGGGAGGGGCGGGAACCAAGAGACCCAGTACTTC.

This clonotype was counted at least ten times. The library was designed around alpha chains, so this beta chain is a stray read whose abundance carries little weight. The chain recombines TRBV27 with TRBJ1-2, with 7 bases lining up with TRBD1. Germline lookup yields CDR1 MNHEY and CDR2 SMNVEV (reference sequence). The junction had 10 bases not matched to a gene; V was cut back by 5 bases and J by 4 bases. There are 15 residues in the CDR3. In DNA form, the CDR3 reads TGTGCCAGCAGTCCATTACTTTCAGGGGGCTATGGCTACACCTTC. It codes for CASSPLLSGGYGYTF.

Worth noting for this clonotype: The library was prepared for alpha chains; this beta chain is a stray read, so its frequency means little. V gene TRBV18 combines with J gene TRBJ1-5; D not certain. Trimming shortened V by 2 bases and J by 0 bases, and 5 bases separated the two germline ends. The germline CDR1 and CDR2 sequences are KGHSH and LQKENI. The CDR3 sequence is 14 residues long. The CDR3 loop reads CASSPGNSNQPQHF. As DNA, the CDR3 is TGTGCCAGCTCACCAGGGAATAGCAATCAGCCCCAGCATTTT. The full variable domain, rest sourced from reference TRBV18 and TRBJ1-5, is NAGVMQNPRHLVRRRGQEARLRCSPMKGHSHVYWYRQLPEEGLKFMVYLQKENIIDESGMPKERFSAEFPKEGPSILRIQQVVRGDSAAYFCASSPGNSNQPQHFGDGTRLSIL.

This clonotype appeared many times. This beta chain appears as a stray read in a library generated for alpha chains; its size is not informative. The chain couples TRBV4-2 to TRBJ2-1, with D perhaps matching TRBD1 (6 bases). CDR3 length equals 16 residues. Germline lookup yields CDR1 LGHNA and CDR2 YNFKEQ. Trimming cost V 2 bases and J 3 bases, with 14 bases left between them. This CDR3 is CASSQLEAGDYNEQFF. The CDR3 DNA is TGTGCCAGCAGCCAACTTGAGGCAGGGGACTACAATGAGCAGTTCTTC.

This clonotype has a count of ten or more. For a library built for alpha chains, this beta chain is a stray read; little rests on its size. The rearrangement joins TRBV28 to TRBJ2-7; TRBD2 is a possible D gene (5 bases). The germline V gene has CDR1 MDHEN and CDR2 SYDVKM. The V end lost 5 bases, the J end lost 3 bases, and 8 bases lay between the germline ends. This CDR3 contains 12 residues. CDR3 loop: CASSGGIYEQYF. The CDR3, as DNA: TGTGCCAGCAGTGGAGGTATCTACGAGCAGTACTTC.

A remark on this clonotype: This beta chain is a stray read from a library made for alpha chains; its abundance is not meaningful. V usage is TRBV11-3 and J usage is TRBJ2-2, with a weak D call TRBD1 (6 bases). The CDR3 has 14 amino acids. Germline lookup yields CDR1 SGHNT and CDR2 YENEEA. V lost 2 bases and J lost 4, with 8 bases in between. The CDR3 DNA follows: TGTGCCAGCAGCTTAAGGGGGACCACCGGGGAGCTGTTTTTT. Translated: CASSLRGTTGELFF.

This clonotype is medium-sized in the sample. As an off-target read in a library built for alpha chains, this beta chain has a frequency of little significance. This chain connects TRBV28 to TRBJ1-6; D is uncertain. Trimming removed 5 bases from V and 14 bases from J, with 19 bases in between. The length of the CDR3 is 14 residues. Germline CDR1 MDHEN, CDR2 SYDVKM. In DNA form, the CDR3 reads TGTGCCAGCAGTCCCCCCGAGTTTTGGTTGGCCCTCCACTTT. Its protein is CASSPPEFWLALHF.

This clonotype came up many times. This beta chain was picked up by a library intended for alpha chains and is off target, so its count carries little meaning. The V call is TRBV6-2 or TRBV6-3, the J call TRBJ1-4; D unclear. The germline V gene encodes CDR1 MNHEY and CDR2 SVGEGT. V lost 6 bases, J lost 4 bases, and 15 bases lay in between. This CDR3 comprises 15 residues. CDR3 in DNA: TGTGCCAGCAGCTATCTTGGACGTGGTAATGAAAAACTGTTTTTT. Translating gives CASSYLGRGNEKLFF.

This clonotype was counted at least ten times. As an off-target read in a library built for alpha chains, this beta chain has a frequency of little significance. The CDR3 reads CSASDVKNEKLFF. As DNA, the CDR3 is TGCAGTGCTTCCGATGTTAAGAACGAAAAACTGTTTTTT. The gene calls are TRBV20-1 and TRBJ1-4; D is unresolved. V was cut by 5 bases and J by 8 bases, with 15 bases left in between. Germline V lookup: CDR1 DFQATT, CDR2 SNEGSKA (reference sequence). CDR3 length: 13 residues.

A remark on this clonotype: This beta chain lies outside the target of a library built for alpha chains; its clone size means little. CDR3 sequence reads: CSASPMGEDGYTF. The DNA for the CDR3 is TGCAGTGCTAGTCCAATGGGAGAGGATGGCTACACCTTC. V and J are TRBV20-1 and TRBJ1-2, with unresolved D. V shed 3 bases and J shed 6 bases, with 14 bases lying between them. The germline V gene has CDR1 DFQATT and CDR2 SNEGSKA (reference sequence). CDR3 length: 13 amino acids.

This clonotype was seen many times. The library was prepared for alpha chains; this beta chain is a stray read, so its frequency means little. The chain recombines TRBV7-2 with TRBJ2-2; the D is unclear. This CDR3 has 12 amino acids. V lost 1 base and J 7 bases, leaving 4 bases between the germline ends. Germline V gene data show CDR1 as SGHTA and CDR2 as FQGNSA. In DNA, the CDR3 is TGTGCCAGCAGCTTAGAGGGCGGGGAGCTGTTTTTT. Protein product: CASSLEGGELFF.

This clonotype has a count of ten or more. As an off-target read in a library built for alpha chains, this beta chain has a frequency of little significance. The chain uses TRBV20-1 and TRBJ2-2; 9 bases map to TRBD1. The V gene end was trimmed by 6 bases and the J gene end by 2 bases; junction bases not matched to a gene: 7. The CDR3 consists of 15 residues. The germline V gene encodes CDR1 DFQATT and CDR2 SNEGSKA (reference sequence). CDR3: CSAPNRGQNTGELFF. DNA of the CDR3: TGCAGTGCCCCTAACAGGGGGCAAAACACCGGGGAGCTGTTTTTT.

Remarks on this clonotype: In a library made to pick up alpha chains, this beta chain is a stray read with a size that means little. The V gene is TRBV3-1, the J gene TRBJ2-5, with 11 bases matching TRBD1. V was clipped by 0 bases and J by 5 bases; unmatched bases: 5. The CDR3 runs to 16 residues. Germline CDR1 and CDR2: LGHDT and YNNKEL (reference sequence). The CDR3 here is CASSQERTGGEETQYF. The DNA for the CDR3 is TGTGCCAGCAGCCAAGAGCGGACAGGGGGCGAGGAGACCCAGTACTTC.

This clonotype turned up a few times. Because this beta chain is a stray read in a library intended to capture alpha chains, its abundance should not be given much weight. The V and J genes are TRBV11-2 and TRBJ2-5, with 12 bases aligning to TRBD2. The CDR3 has 15 residues. V trimming: 6 bases; J trimming: 5 bases; junction bases outside the gene matches: 7. Germline values: CDR1 SGHAT, CDR2 FQNNGV. Here the CDR3 DNA reads TGTGCCAGCAGACGTCTAGCGGGGGGGCGGGAGACCCAGTACTTC. Translated, it gives CASRRLAGGRETQYF.

This clonotype was seen repeatedly, ten times or more. This beta chain lies outside the target of a library built for alpha chains; its clone size means little. V usage is TRBV20-1 and J usage is TRBJ2-7; the match to TRBD2 covers 8 bases. Germline values: CDR1 DFQATT, CDR2 SNEGSKA (reference sequence). The ends lost 1 base at V and 7 bases at J; junction bases unmatched: 6. The CDR3 has 13 amino acids. Written as DNA, the CDR3 is TGCAGTGCTAGAGTCGGGGGGGCGTGGGAGCAGTACTTC. This gives the protein CSARVGGAWEQYF.

This clonotype was seen ten or more times. This beta chain is off target for a library built for alpha chains, so its abundance means little. This chain uses TRBV7-2 with TRBJ1-1; possible D gene TRBD1, 5 bases. The CDR3 covers 18 residues. V was shortened by 3 bases and J by 0 bases, with 20 bases between the two germline ends. CDR1 and CDR2 from the germline V gene are SGHTA and FQGNSA. In nucleotides, the CDR3 is TGTGCCAGCAGCTTCAAACGGGGAGGGACCACCATGAACACTGAAGCTTTCTTT. It translates to CASSFKRGGTTMNTEAFF.

A word on this clonotype: A library prepared for alpha chains yielded this beta chain as an off-target read; its size is of little meaning. The CDR3 region has the DNA TGTGCCAGCAGCCAAGATGGGTGGAAGGGCGGTTGGAACACCGGGGAGCTGTTTTTT. Translated: CASSQDGWKGGWNTGELFF. The J gene is TRBJ2-2, the V gene TRBV4-2, with D unresolved. The CDR3 sequence is 19 residues long. Germline CDR1 LGHNA, CDR2 YNFKEQ. V was clipped by 0 bases and J by 1 base, with 18 bases between them.

This clonotype was recorded at least ten times. Since the library was made to target alpha chains, this beta chain is a stray read and its abundance is not meaningful. The chain recombines TRBV20-1 with TRBJ2-7; TRBD1 might be the D (5 bases). Germline CDR1 is DFQATT and CDR2 is SNEGSKA (reference sequence). The ends were cut back, 1 base at V and 4 bases at J, with 14 bases in the middle. The CDR3 extends over 14 amino acids. The CDR3 coding sequence is TGCAGTGCTAGAGGCGCAGGGTTGCGGTACGAGCAGTACTTC. Translation: CSARGAGLRYEQYF.

This clonotype was counted many times. Because the library targeted alpha chains, this beta chain is an off-target read whose size means little. The chain carries TRBV5-1 and TRBJ2-7, with 8 bases identical to TRBD2. The CDR3 covers 16 residues. After removal of 4 bases from V and 5 bases from J, the junction contained 14 bases not matched to a gene. Germline V CDR1 and CDR2: SGHRS, YFSETQ. CDR3 protein: CASSVRPPGLDNEQYF. CDR3 coding DNA: TGCGCCAGCAGCGTGCGACCTCCGGGACTAGATAACGAGCAGTACTTC.

This clonotype was observed at least ten times. This beta chain came through as a stray read in a library set up for alpha chains, and its size says little. The rearrangement links TRBV4-1 to TRBJ2-3, with TRBD2 matching over 11 bases. V gave up 4 bases and J gave up 6 bases; unmatched junction bases: 12. The germline gives CDR1 MGHRA, CDR2 YSYEKL. This CDR3 is built from 17 residues. The CDR3 nucleotides are TGCGCCAGCAGCCGGGGCGGTAGCGGGGGGGCCGGGGATACGCAGTATTTT. Protein: CASSRGGSGGAGDTQYF.

By its share, this clonotype is medium-sized. This beta chain is an unintended read in a library built for alpha chains; its size means little. The V and J genes are TRBV6-1 and TRBJ1-2, with D possibly being TRBD1 (5 bases). The germline V and J ends were trimmed by 7 bases and 4 bases, with 16 bases remaining between them. This CDR3 has 14 residues. Germline V gives CDR1 MNHNS, CDR2 SASEGT. CDR3 bases: TGTGCCAGCACCGAACGGGGCGCTTCCTATGGCTACACCTTC. Protein: CASTERGASYGYTF.

This clonotype was picked up a small number of times. This beta chain slipped into a library made for alpha chains as a stray read, so its size is not meaningful. The V call is TRBV10-3, the J call TRBJ2-4; possible D gene TRBD1, 6 bases. The V end lost 6 bases, the J end lost 9 bases, and 21 bases lay between the germline ends. Germline CDR1 is ENHRY and CDR2 is SYGVKD. CDR3 length equals 15 residues. The CDR3 here is CAISPQGPSPGIQYF. The CDR3 coding sequence is TGTGCCATCAGCCCACAGGGACCTTCGCCGGGCATTCAGTACTTC.

For this clonotype: A library made for alpha chains picked up this beta chain off target, so its size means little. In DNA, the CDR3 is TGTGCCTGGAGTGACGAACAGGGGGCGAGAACTGAAGCTTTCTTT. Its translation is CAWSDEQGARTEAFF. The V call is TRBV30, the J call TRBJ1-1, with TRBD1 identical over 9 bases. The CDR3 has 15 amino acids. Trimming removed 1 base from V and 5 bases from J; junction bases left unmatched: 8. The germline V gene encodes CDR1 GTSNPN and CDR2 SVGIG (reference sequence).

Ten or more counts support this clonotype. The library was built for alpha chains, so this beta chain is an off-target read and its size means little. The rearrangement joins TRBV27 to TRBJ1-3, with 8 positions matching TRBD1. Looked up from germline, CDR1 is MNHEY and CDR2 is SMNVEV (reference sequence). This CDR3 contains 15 residues. Trimming removed 0 bases from V and 4 bases from J; junction bases left unmatched: 2. This chain's CDR3 is CASSLSRGLGNTIYF. The DNA for the CDR3 is TGTGCCAGCAGTTTATCCAGGGGGCTCGGAAACACCATATATTTT.

The sample holds many counts of this clonotype. Since the library was made to target alpha chains, this beta chain is a stray read and its abundance is not meaningful. The V call is TRBV28, the J call TRBJ2-7, with TRBD2 matching 7 bases. V trimming: 3 bases; J trimming: 6 bases; junction bases outside the gene matches: 11. Germline V gene sequence: CDR1 MDHEN, CDR2 SYDVKM. The CDR3 runs 15 residues. CDR3 DNA sequence: TGTGCCAGCAGTTTCATGACTAGCAGGAAAGGCGAGCAGTACTTC. Translating it yields CASSFMTSRKGEQYF.

In this sample, this clonotype turned up a few times. Within a library made for alpha chains, this beta chain is off target, and its count is uninformative. The CDR3 region has the DNA TGTGCCAGCAGTGAACAATTAACAGGGGAGGGCGGCTACACCTTC. Protein sequence: CASSEQLTGEGGYTF. This rearrangement joins TRBV2 to TRBJ1-2, with 7 nucleotides matching TRBD1. Trimming cost V 2 bases and J 8 bases; bases outside gene matches: 11. Germline CDR1 and CDR2: SNHLY and FYNNEI. This CDR3 contains 15 residues.